The 30 T cell receptor beta chains listed next were all sequenced from one sample in a study of technical replicates of blood from a few donors. The method was immunoSEQ multiplex PCR; TCRdb's version includes in-frame clones alone and lacks a portion of them. The data show 75,000 to 100,000 clones, roughly 94% seen once. Sequenced sample: T cells isolated from PBMCs. Receptors originate from a human donor in good health.

This rearrangement joins TRBV2 to TRBJ1-3; D ambiguous. The CDR3 covers 14 residues. Trimming removed 8 bases from V and 2 bases from J, with 13 bases in between. Germline assignment: CDR1 SNHLY and CDR2 FYNNEI. The chain's CDR3 is CASGEETTGNTIYF. The CDR3 DNA reads TGTGCCAGCGGGGAGGAGACGACTGGAAACACCATATATTTT.

This rearrangement joins TRBV9 to TRBJ2-5, with 10 bases identical to TRBD2. J lost 5 bases, V lost 4 bases, and 8 bases had no gene match. The CDR3 runs 15 residues. The V gene's germline CDR1 is SGDLS and CDR2 YYNGEE. CDR3 sequence reads: CASSLQTSGWETQYF. CDR3 nucleotide sequence: TGTGCCAGCAGCCTTCAGACTAGCGGGTGGGAGACCCAGTACTTC.

V usage is TRBV28 and J usage is TRBJ2-5; the D gene is possibly TRBD1 (6 bases). Per the germline V gene, CDR1 is MDHEN and CDR2 is SYDVKM. Trimming shortened V by 6 bases and J by 2 bases, and 13 bases separated the two germline ends. The CDR3 is 14 residues long. Written as DNA, the CDR3 is TGTGCCAGCAGCCCTGGACAGTCTCAAGAGACCCAGTACTTC. Its translation: CASSPGQSQETQYF.

J is TRBJ2-5 and V is TRBV30; TRBD2 might be the D (6 bases). With 3 bases removed from V and 4 bases from J, the gap between germline ends came to 6 bases. CDR3 size: 11 residues. In germline, CDR1 is GTSNPN, CDR2 SVGIG (reference sequence). In nucleotides, the CDR3 is TGTGCCTGGAGCGGGGGAGAGACCCAGTACTTC. This sequence encodes CAWSGGETQYF.

The chain links TRBV27 to TRBJ2-7; 8 positions agree with TRBD1. This CDR3 is 15 amino acids long. Germline V gene lookup returns CDR1 MNHEY and CDR2 SMNVEV (reference sequence). V lost 4 bases, J lost 3 bases, and 8 bases stayed unmatched. The CDR3 DNA reads TGTGCCAGCAGTTCCCTGGGACAGGATTTCTACGAGCAGTACTTC. Protein sequence: CASSSLGQDFYEQYF.

The CDR3 protein is CASSIGHSLEKLFF. CDR3 nucleotide sequence: TGTGCCAGTAGTATAGGACACTCTTTGGAAAAACTGTTTTTT. This chain connects TRBV19 to TRBJ1-4, with D unresolved. This CDR3 spans 14 amino acids. The germline V gene encodes CDR1 LNHDA and CDR2 SQIVND (reference sequence). V was pared by 1 base and J by 8 bases, with 11 bases between.

Turning to this clone: This sample includes further DNA sequences coding for the same CDR3. CDR3 coding DNA: TGTGCCAGCAGCTTACGTCAGGGGACAGATACGCAGTATTTT. Residues: CASSLRQGTDTQYF. The rearrangement uses TRBV5-4 and TRBJ2-3, with D tentatively TRBD1 (6 bases). The CDR3 is 14 residues long. Germline CDR1 and CDR2: SGHNT and YYREEE (reference sequence). V was trimmed by 2 bases and J by 3 bases, leaving 10 bases between them.

This clone was seen only a few times. The chain links TRBV7-6 to TRBJ1-5, with D maybe TRBD1 (6 bases). Germline V lookup: CDR1 SGHVS, CDR2 FNYEAQ. V shed 0 bases and J shed 5 bases, with 11 bases lying between them. CDR3 length: 15 amino acids. The CDR3 DNA follows: TGTGCCAGCAGCTTAGCGCCGGACAGCGATCAGCCCCAGCATTTT. Protein: CASSLAPDSDQPQHF.

The chain has TRBV28 and TRBJ2-2; possible D gene TRBD2, 5 bases. CDR3 length: 14 residues. The germline V and J ends were trimmed by 7 bases and 2 bases, with 11 bases remaining between them. Germline-derived CDR1 and CDR2 are MDHEN and SYDVKM. CDR3 residues: CASTTGINTGELFF. CDR3 nucleotide sequence: TGTGCCAGCACGACGGGGATAAACACCGGGGAGCTGTTTTTT. Together with reference TRBV28 and TRBJ2-2, the CDR3 gives the full variable domain: DVKVTQSSRYLVKRTGEKVFLECVQDMDHENMFWYRQDPGLGLRLIYFSYDVKMKEKGDIPEGYSVSREKKERFSLILESASTNQTSMYLCASTTGINTGELFFGEGSRLTVL.

This rearrangement joins TRBV4-1 to TRBJ2-5; 16 nucleotides agree with TRBD2. The junction had 9 bases not matched to a gene; V was cut back by 3 bases and J by 5 bases. Germline CDR1 MGHRA, CDR2 YSYEKL. The CDR3 is 18 residues long. CDR3 region: CASSQTGTSGGGTETQYF. DNA of the CDR3: TGCGCCAGCAGCCAGACAGGGACTAGCGGGGGGGGAACGGAGACCCAGTACTTC.

The V gene is TRBV18, the J gene TRBJ2-7, with 9 bases aligning to TRBD1. CDR1 and CDR2 from the germline V gene are KGHSH and LQKENI. V was clipped by 2 bases and J by 3 bases; unmatched bases: 11. The CDR3 covers 17 residues. The CDR3 DNA is TGTGCCAGCTCACCATCCGGACAGGGGCTATTTGTCTACGAGCAGTACTTC. This encodes CASSPSGQGLFVYEQYF.

The chain carries TRBV7-8 and TRBJ1-1, with D uncertain. The CDR3 consists of 15 residues. Germline-derived CDR1 and CDR2 are SGHVS and FQNEAQ. V gave up 5 bases and J gave up 3 bases, with 16 bases separating them. The DNA of the CDR3 is TGTGCCAGCAGCAAAGCCCTTATCTTGGACACTGAAGCTTTCTTT. Its translation is CASSKALILDTEAFF.

The genes are TRBV7-3 and TRBJ1-1; TRBD1 is a possible D gene (6 bases). The CDR3 sequence is 14 residues long. The V end was cut by 5 bases, the J end by 6 bases, with 16 bases between. Germline V gene sequence: CDR1 SGHTA, CDR2 FQGTGA. This CDR3 is CASSPHGGGPEAFF. CDR3 nucleotides: TGTGCCAGCAGCCCCCATGGGGGGGGCCCTGAAGCTTTCTTT.

This chain connects TRBV27 to TRBJ2-2, with a tentative D call TRBD2 (6 bases). Trimming removed 5 bases from V and 2 bases from J, with 12 bases in between. Germline-derived CDR1 and CDR2 are MNHEY and SMNVEV (reference sequence). The CDR3 is 15 amino acids. The CDR3 DNA reads as TGTGCCAGCAGTAAAATACTAGCCAACACCGGGGAGCTGTTTTTT. Its translation is CASSKILANTGELFF.

The chain carries TRBV29-1 and TRBJ2-2, with TRBD1 matching 7 bases. Germline V gene lookup returns CDR1 SQVTM and CDR2 ANQGSEA. The CDR3 runs to 14 residues. The V and J ends lost 4 bases and 7 bases, in that order; junction bases with no gene match: 9. The chain's CDR3 is CSVATGTLDGELFF. The DNA for the CDR3 is TGCAGCGTTGCGACAGGGACGTTGGACGGGGAGCTGTTTTTT.

V usage is TRBV30 and J usage is TRBJ1-1; tentative D call: TRBD1 (5 bases). The CDR3 is made up of 15 amino acids. V shed 3 bases and J shed 6 bases, with 20 bases lying between them. Per germline, CDR1 GTSNPN and CDR2 SVGIG (reference sequence). CDR3 DNA sequence: TGTGCCTGGAGAGCTACCGGACACCCGGGCCCTGAAGCTTTCTTT. This sequence encodes CAWRATGHPGPEAFF.

The chain has TRBV5-1 and TRBJ2-2; TRBD1 is a possible D gene (7 bases). The germline CDR1 and CDR2 sequences are SGHRS and YFSETQ. V lost 3 bases to trimming and J lost 5 bases, with 14 bases between them. The CDR3 has 15 amino acids. CDR3: CASSSGGGGTGELFF. CDR3 bases: TGCGCCAGCAGCTCTGGAGGGGGCGGGACCGGGGAGCTGTTTTTT.

The chain couples TRBV4-1 to TRBJ1-1, with D possibly matching TRBD1 (5 bases). This CDR3 is 13 amino acids long. With 4 bases removed from V and 3 bases from J, the gap between germline ends came to 9 bases. The germline gives CDR1 MGHRA, CDR2 YSYEKL. As DNA, the CDR3 is TGCGCCAGCAGCCCCAGGGCGGACACTGAAGCTTTCTTT. This translates into CASSPRADTEAFF.

This clone was seen a single time. This chain joins TRBV19 and TRBJ2-7; 13 bases are a match to TRBD2. V was pared by 5 bases and J by 2 bases, with 3 bases of the junction left unmatched. The CDR3 covers 15 residues. CDR1 LNHDA and CDR2 SQIVND come from the germline V gene (reference sequence). Here the CDR3 reads CASSYTSGRAYEQYF. CDR3 sequence (DNA): TGTGCCAGTAGTTACACTAGCGGGAGGGCCTACGAGCAGTACTTC.

This clone was observed a single time. The V gene is TRBV6-1, the J gene TRBJ2-7, with a weak D call TRBD2 (5 bases). V was trimmed by 4 bases and J by 2 bases, leaving 12 bases between them. The CDR3 spans 14 residues. Germline values: CDR1 MNHNS, CDR2 SASEGT. The CDR3 bases are TGTGCCAGCAGTGCCGGGGTAGGCCCCTACGAGCAGTACTTC. This codes for CASSAGVGPYEQYF.

The chain couples TRBV7-2 to TRBJ1-3; no firm D call. This CDR3 spans 14 amino acids. Germline values: CDR1 SGHTA, CDR2 FQGNSA. Trimming took 1 base from V and 3 from J, leaving 7 bases between them. The CDR3 sequence: CASSLETLGNTIYF. DNA for the CDR3: TGTGCCAGCAGCTTAGAGACTCTTGGAAACACCATATATTTT.

The chain combines TRBV10-3 with TRBJ2-2; no reliable D call. Germline lookup yields CDR1 ENHRY and CDR2 SYGVKD. CDR3 length: 14 residues. V was pared by 0 bases and J by 6 bases, with 8 bases between. The CDR3 DNA follows: TGTGCCATCAGTGAGTCGGGCTACCCCGGGGAGCTGTTTTTT. It translates to CAISESGYPGELFF.

V usage is TRBV19 and J usage is TRBJ2-7; 8 bases line up with TRBD2. V lost 6 bases and J lost 4; bases outside the gene matches: 11. The CDR3 has 15 amino acids. The germline V gene has CDR1 LNHDA and CDR2 SQIVND (reference sequence). Written as DNA, the CDR3 is TGTGCCAGTAGCTTAAAAGCGGGAGACCTTTACGAGCAGTACTTC. As protein: CASSLKAGDLYEQYF. The full variable domain, completed using reference TRBV19 and TRBJ2-7, is DGGITQSPKYLFRKEGQNVTLSCEQNLNHDAMYWYRQDPGQGLRLIYYSQIVNDFQKGDIAEGYSVSREKKESFPLTVTSAQKNPTAFYLCASSLKAGDLYEQYFGPGTRLTVT.

V is TRBV6-1 and J is TRBJ1-1; TRBD1 agrees at 12 bases. The CDR3 consists of 14 residues. With 4 bases clipped from V and 4 bases from J, the junction kept 1 base outside the gene matches. CDR1 is MNHNS, CDR2 SASEGT, per germline. The CDR3: CASSGDRGLTEAFF. CDR3 in DNA: TGTGCCAGCAGTGGGGACAGGGGGCTCACTGAAGCTTTCTTT.

The V call is TRBV9, the J call TRBJ1-2, with unresolved D. The germline CDR1 and CDR2 sequences are SGDLS and YYNGEE. This CDR3 region has 15 residues. The V gene lost 4 bases and the J gene lost 3 bases, with 16 bases spanning the gap. This CDR3 reads CASSPTRSGHYGYTF. The CDR3 DNA follows: TGTGCCAGCAGCCCTACCCGTTCCGGTCACTATGGCTACACCTTC.

The V and J genes are TRBV2 and TRBJ2-1, with D unresolved. CDR1 and CDR2 from the germline V gene are SNHLY and FYNNEI. Between the trimmed V and J ends, which lost 6 bases and 0 bases, there was a span of 12 bases. The length of the CDR3 is 15 residues. CDR3 sequence (DNA): TGTGCCAGCAGCCTTCAACAGCCCTCCTACAATGAGCAGTTCTTC. This translates into CASSLQQPSYNEQFF.

This clone was recorded once. The V call is TRBV13, the J call TRBJ1-5, with a possible D match to TRBD1 (6 bases). Germline CDR1 reads PRHDT; CDR2 reads FYEKMQ (reference sequence). This CDR3 is built from 14 residues. The V end lost 5 bases, the J end lost 3 bases, and 11 bases lay between the germline ends. In DNA form, the CDR3 reads TGTGCCAGCAGCCTCGGACAGCTCAATCAGCCCCAGCATTTT. Residues: CASSLGQLNQPQHF.

The chain couples TRBV10-3 to TRBJ2-5, with 7 bases aligning to TRBD1. The CDR3 runs 16 residues. The germline V gene encodes CDR1 ENHRY and CDR2 SYGVKD. The trim removed 2 bases at V and 5 bases at J, leaving 11 bases unmatched. CDR3 in amino acids: CAISEPTGWKTETQYF. In nucleotides, the CDR3 is TGTGCCATCAGTGAGCCGACAGGGTGGAAGACGGAGACCCAGTACTTC.

The V and J genes are TRBV9 and TRBJ2-1; TRBD1 agrees at 8 bases. Germline trimming cut 2 bases from V and 10 bases from J; bases unmatched to any gene: 8. Germline-derived CDR1 and CDR2 are SGDLS and YYNGEE. This CDR3 is built from 14 residues. CDR3 amino acids: CASSVGQGLGEQFF. In DNA form, the CDR3 reads TGTGCCAGCAGCGTCGGACAGGGCCTGGGGGAGCAGTTCTTC.

The V and J genes are TRBV18 and TRBJ1-5, with 7 bases lining up with TRBD1. Germline values: CDR1 KGHSH, CDR2 LQKENI. This CDR3 has 13 amino acids. Losses at the gene ends were 3 bases for V and 7 bases for J; bases not matched to a gene: 3. The CDR3 is CASSPDRDQPQHF. The CDR3 DNA reads as TGTGCCAGCTCACCTGACAGGGACCAGCCCCAGCATTTT. Together with reference TRBV18 and TRBJ1-5, the CDR3 gives the full variable domain: NAGVMQNPRHLVRRRGQEARLRCSPMKGHSHVYWYRQLPEEGLKFMVYLQKENIIDESGMPKERFSAEFPKEGPSILRIQQVVRGDSAAYFCASSPDRDQPQHFGDGTRLSIL.